Presented here are 6 T cell receptor beta chains from one specimen sequenced in a study of T cell clonotyping in hematopoietic cell transplantation. Assay: immunoSEQ multiplex PCR; the TCRdb copy retains only in-frame clones and omits some. The sample lists 49,000 or so clones; around 80% were seen once. This sample's time point: recipient sample about 28 days before transplant, after cytoreduction. Sequencing used peripheral blood mononuclear cells, obtained before stem cell transplant. The receptors here all came from a man in his sixties with myelodysplastic syndrome. Some clones in this sample may be carry-over from other donors' samples.

The genes are TRBV29-1 and TRBJ1-3; 8 bases fit TRBD1. The CDR3 runs 16 residues. CDR1 is SQVTM and CDR2 is ANQGSEA in the germline V gene. V shed 4 bases, J shed 1 base, and the junction held 9 bases outside the gene matches. The CDR3 region is CSVATGQGGSGNTIYF. CDR3 DNA: TGCAGCGTTGCTACTGGACAGGGAGGTTCTGGAAACACCATATATTTT.

There are a few counts of this clone. The chain is built from TRBV7-9 and TRBJ1-2; 7 bases fit TRBD1. The germline V gene has CDR1 SEHNR and CDR2 FQNEAQ (reference sequence). J was trimmed by 2 bases and V by 6 bases; bases with no gene match: 6. CDR3 size: 14 residues. CDR3 sequence reads: CASRLDRANYGYTF. The CDR3 bases are TGTGCCAGCAGACTCGACAGGGCCAACTATGGCTACACCTTC.

The chain couples TRBV5-1 to TRBJ2-5, with a weak D call TRBD1 (6 bases). Trimming took 1 base from V and 3 from J, leaving 16 bases between them. CDR1 SGHRS and CDR2 YFSETQ come from the germline V gene. This CDR3 is built from 16 residues. Here the CDR3 DNA reads TGCGCCAGCAGCTTGAATCTGGGACACCAGAAAGAGACCCAGTACTTC. This gives the protein CASSLNLGHQKETQYF.

The J gene is TRBJ1-2, the V gene TRBV6-6, with D perhaps matching TRBD1 (5 bases). The CDR3 extends over 13 amino acids. The germline V gene encodes CDR1 MNHNY and CDR2 SVGAGI (reference sequence). V was pared by 1 base and J by 6 bases, with 9 bases between. The CDR3 nucleotides are TGTGCCAGCAGTTACTGGGCGGGGCATGGCTACACCTTC. It codes for CASSYWAGHGYTF.

This sequence joins TRBV6-5 and TRBJ2-7, with 12 bases matching TRBD1. Per germline, CDR1 MNHEY and CDR2 SVGAGI. The ends lost 6 bases at V and 6 bases at J; junction bases unmatched: 3. The CDR3 extends over 13 amino acids. The CDR3 coding sequence is TGTGCCAGCAGCCGGGACAGGGGGCTCGAGCAGTACTTC. This gives the protein CASSRDRGLEQYF.

The rearrangement uses TRBV4-3 and TRBJ2-2; 10 bases are shared with TRBD2. The CDR3 length is 16 residues. CDR1 LGHNA and CDR2 YSLEER come from the germline V gene. Trimming removed 1 base from V and 5 bases from J; junction bases left unmatched: 4. For the CDR3, the DNA is TGCGCCAGCAGCCAAGGACTAGCGGGCGATACCGGGGAGCTGTTTTTT. This gives the protein CASSQGLAGDTGELFF.